This T cell receptor (beta chain) was recovered during a study of blood T cell repertoires in COVID-19. Study background: Italy, Spain and the United States were the sources of the convalescent and acute COVID-19 samples. Sources were T cells, B-cell-depleted T cells, or PBMCs; the material itself was cDNA or gDNA.

The junction had 9 bases not matched to a gene; V was cut back by 0 bases and J by 7 bases. Germline CDR1 and CDR2: SGHRS and YFSETQ. The CDR3 sequence is 16 residues long. Original processing methods: It was from reference gene primer amplification that nucleated cell counts were estimated. The table came from immunoSEQ multiplex PCR; TCRdb's copy has only in-frame clones and leaves some out. Clonal size and the V and J genes are those of that table, whereas D and trimming came from the DNA. The table records roughly 290,000 clones, approximately 90% of them present only once. The receptor was isolated from a young man with acute or convalescent COVID-19. The sequenced sample was peripheral blood. The rearrangement joins TRBV5-1 to TRBJ2-1; 8 bases line up with TRBD1. The CDR3, as DNA: TGCGCCAGCAGCTTGGAATGGGCAGGGGGCTGGAATGAGCAGTTCTTC. It specifies CASSLEWAGGWNEQFF.